A single sample is the source of the 30 T cell receptor beta chains below, sequenced in a study of shared clonotypes between healthy human individuals. Naive CD8 cells lacked CD45RO and underwent positive selection for CCR7, leaving out terminally differentiated effector memory CD45RA+ cells. The data were produced by immunoSEQ multiplex PCR, yet TCRdb's version contains in-frame clones alone and is incomplete. In the table there are hundreds of thousands of clones, 95% to 98% of which are singletons. Sequencing input: naive CD8+ T cells sorted from blood. The receptors come from a man aged 30 to 45 in good health.

The V gene is TRBV27, the J gene TRBJ2-1, with 11 positions matching TRBD2. J was trimmed by 7 bases and V by 5 bases; bases with no gene match: 10. The CDR3 is 16 residues long. CDR1 is MNHEY and CDR2 is SMNVEV in the germline V gene (reference sequence). CDR3 loop: CASSLLGTSGANEQFF. In DNA form, the CDR3 reads TGTGCCAGCAGTCTCCTTGGGACTAGCGGAGCAAATGAGCAGTTCTTC.

V usage is TRBV4-3 and J usage is TRBJ2-1, with 8 bases lining up with TRBD2. There are 17 residues in the CDR3. The germline CDR1 and CDR2 sequences are LGHNA and YSLEER. Unmatched junction bases numbered 9, after V lost 1 base and J lost 4 bases. The CDR3 is CASSQGLAGTVYNEQFF. The CDR3 DNA follows: TGCGCCAGCAGCCAAGGCTTAGCGGGAACTGTTTACAATGAGCAGTTCTTC.

The rearrangement links TRBV5-1 to TRBJ2-7; D remains unclear. The CDR3 contains 15 residues. V was trimmed by 0 bases and J by 5 bases, leaving 15 bases between them. Germline V gives CDR1 SGHRS, CDR2 YFSETQ. CDR3 sequence reads: CASSLDGPEEHEQYF. The CDR3 DNA follows: TGCGCCAGCAGCTTGGACGGGCCTGAAGAACACGAGCAGTACTTC.

The chain is built from TRBV7-8 and TRBJ2-7, with 8 bases matching TRBD1. The trim removed 5 bases at V and 2 bases at J, leaving 5 bases unmatched. Per germline, CDR1 SGHVS and CDR2 FQNEAQ. The CDR3 runs 14 residues. CDR3 sequence (DNA): TGTGCCAGCAGCCCTACGGGACAGGCCTACGAGCAGTACTTC. Encoded protein: CASSPTGQAYEQYF.

The gene calls are TRBV6-6 and TRBJ1-1; possible D gene TRBD1, 5 bases. This CDR3 spans 15 amino acids. Germline lookup yields CDR1 MNHNY and CDR2 SVGAGI (reference sequence). The V end was cut by 0 bases, the J end by 5 bases, with 13 bases between. Here the CDR3 DNA reads TGTGCCAGCAGTTACTCGACAGTTGAGGGGACTGAAGCTTTCTTT. This translates into CASSYSTVEGTEAFF.

The chain combines TRBV5-8 with TRBJ2-7; D call uncertain. The V gene's germline CDR1 is SGHTS and CDR2 YDEGEE. The ends were cut back, 2 bases at V and 3 bases at J, with 6 bases in the middle. CDR3 length: 12 residues. CDR3 nucleotides: TGTGCCAGCAGCTTAGGCTTCTACGAGCAGTACTTC. It specifies CASSLGFYEQYF.

The chain carries TRBV28 and TRBJ1-5; 8 bases agree with TRBD1. Germline-derived CDR1 and CDR2 are MDHEN and SYDVKM. This CDR3 spans 14 amino acids. V shed 8 bases and J 6 bases; nucleotides not matched to a gene: 9. Written as DNA, the CDR3 is TGTGCCAGCTCTTCAGGGGGCCCGAGTCAGCCCCAGCATTTT. This sequence encodes CASSSGGPSQPQHF. Together with reference TRBV28 and TRBJ1-5, the CDR3 gives the full variable domain: DVKVTQSSRYLVKRTGEKVFLECVQDMDHENMFWYRQDPGLGLRLIYFSYDVKMKEKGDIPEGYSVSREKKERFSLILESASTNQTSMYLCASSSGGPSQPQHFGDGTRLSIL.

The gene calls are TRBV5-1 and TRBJ2-3; TRBD2 might be the D (5 bases). Per germline, CDR1 SGHRS and CDR2 YFSETQ. V lost 0 bases and J 6 bases, leaving 17 bases between the germline ends. The CDR3 is 16 amino acids. CDR3 amino acids: CASSLERTVAGDTQYF. The CDR3 DNA reads TGCGCCAGCAGCTTGGAAAGGACTGTGGCTGGTGATACGCAGTATTTT.

The CDR3 sequence is CASSSPGPPFYNEQFF. DNA for the CDR3: TGTGCCAGCAGTAGTCCGGGACCCCCCTTCTACAATGAGCAGTTCTTC. The chain carries TRBV28 and TRBJ2-1; D could derive from TRBD1 or TRBD2 (5 bases each). Germline CDR1 and CDR2: MDHEN and SYDVKM. Between the trimmed V and J ends, which lost 5 bases and 3 bases, there was a span of 17 bases. This CDR3 is built from 16 residues.

The rearrangement uses TRBV28 and TRBJ2-5; D perhaps matches TRBD2 (5 bases). Germline CDR1 and CDR2: MDHEN and SYDVKM. This CDR3 has 14 amino acids. CDR3 region: CATAPGQAGETQYF. The CDR3 bases are TGTGCTACGGCTCCGGGCCAGGCGGGAGAGACCCAGTACTTC.

The chain couples TRBV7-2 to TRBJ2-1; D remains unclear. CDR1 is SGHTA and CDR2 is FQGNSA in the germline V gene. There are 17 residues in the CDR3. Trimming removed 4 bases from V and 4 bases from J, with 20 bases in between. The CDR3, as DNA: TGTGCCAGCAGCTCCCTTACGGGCGGAACAGAATACAATGAGCAGTTCTTC. This codes for CASSSLTGGTEYNEQFF.

V and J are TRBV7-9 and TRBJ2-2, with TRBD2 identical over 7 bases. Germline loops: CDR1 SEHNR, CDR2 FQNEAQ (reference sequence). This CDR3 has 17 amino acids. Trimming took 3 bases from V and 5 from J; bases not matched to a gene: 12. CDR3 residues: CASSFSVREAWTGELFF. CDR3 coding DNA: TGTGCCAGCAGCTTCTCAGTCCGGGAGGCTTGGACCGGGGAGCTGTTTTTT.

J is TRBJ1-2 and V is TRBV5-6; D is undetermined. This CDR3 is built from 15 residues. CDR1 and CDR2 from the germline V gene are SGHDT and YYEEEE. With 4 bases removed from V and 3 bases from J, the gap between germline ends came to 16 bases. CDR3 protein: CASSPRETVYYGYTF. The DNA for the CDR3 is TGTGCCAGCAGCCCCCGCGAAACAGTCTACTATGGCTACACCTTC.

This sequence joins TRBV13 and TRBJ2-1, with 9 bases matching TRBD1. This CDR3 comprises 14 residues. The trim removed 0 bases at V and 8 bases at J, leaving 2 bases unmatched. Germline V gene sequence: CDR1 PRHDT, CDR2 FYEKMQ (reference sequence). The chain's CDR3 is CASSLGQGAYEQFF. The CDR3 DNA reads TGTGCCAGCAGCTTAGGACAGGGGGCCTATGAGCAGTTCTTC.

The genes are TRBV11-3 and TRBJ2-7; D not certain. The CDR3 length is 14 residues. The V gene lost 1 base and the J gene lost 3 bases, with 10 bases spanning the gap. CDR1 and CDR2 from the germline V gene are SGHNT and YENEEA. The CDR3 loop reads CASSLVCGHYEQYF. In nucleotides, the CDR3 is TGTGCCAGCAGCTTAGTGTGCGGTCACTACGAGCAGTACTTC.

To note about this clone: Other DNA sequences in this specimen translate into the identical CDR3. The chain employs TRBV7-2 and TRBJ2-7; D not certain. V lost 5 bases and J lost 1, with 3 bases in between. The CDR3 sequence is 11 residues long. The V gene's germline CDR1 is SGHTA and CDR2 FQGNSA. The CDR3 coding sequence is TGTGCCAGCAGCCCGTCCTACGAGCAGTACTTC. This encodes CASSPSYEQYF.

The chain combines TRBV7-9 with TRBJ1-2, with TRBD1 matching 8 bases. Germline trimming cut 5 bases from V and 4 bases from J; bases unmatched to any gene: 6. Germline V CDR1 and CDR2: SEHNR, FQNEAQ (reference sequence). The CDR3 covers 14 residues. The CDR3 protein is CASSGTGGGYGYTF. CDR3 sequence (DNA): TGTGCCAGCAGCGGTACAGGGGGTGGCTATGGCTACACCTTC.

The chain employs TRBV29-1 and TRBJ1-4; D call uncertain. Trimming removed 6 bases at V and 13 bases at J, with 15 bases between. The CDR3 has 11 residues. CDR1 and CDR2 (germline): SQVTM, ANQGSEA. As DNA, the CDR3 is TGCAGCGTCCGAGAAGGACCCGGACTGTTTTTT. Protein: CSVREGPGLFF.

The chain uses TRBV7-9 and TRBJ2-1; D unclear. V shed 4 bases and J shed 4 bases, with 14 bases lying between them. Germline V gene sequence: CDR1 SEHNR, CDR2 FQNEAQ (reference sequence). There are 15 residues in the CDR3. The CDR3 DNA reads TGTGCCAGCAGCTCCCGGGTCGGACGGTACAATGAGCAGTTCTTC. Its translation: CASSSRVGRYNEQFF.

The chain combines TRBV6-5 with TRBJ2-1; D is perhaps TRBD1 (6 bases). The germline V and J ends were trimmed by 0 bases and 6 bases, with 9 bases remaining between them. CDR1 and CDR2 (germline): MNHEY, SVGAGI. The CDR3 is made up of 14 amino acids. CDR3 protein: CASSYSRGGNEQFF. The CDR3 DNA follows: TGTGCCAGCAGTTACTCGAGAGGGGGCAATGAGCAGTTCTTC.

This chain uses TRBV6-5 with TRBJ2-1, with D unclear. The CDR3 contains 15 residues. In germline, CDR1 is MNHEY, CDR2 SVGAGI. V was cut by 6 bases and J by 1 base, with 13 bases left in between. The CDR3 spells CASSLIGGSYNEQFF. CDR3 sequence (DNA): TGTGCCAGCAGCCTAATTGGTGGGTCCTACAATGAGCAGTTCTTC.

The chain uses TRBV27 and TRBJ1-5; a possible D gene is TRBD1 (6 bases). V was shortened by 0 bases and J by 5 bases, with 23 bases between the two germline ends. CDR1 is MNHEY and CDR2 is SMNVEV in the germline V gene (reference sequence). There are 19 residues in the CDR3. Here the CDR3 reads CASSLSPLWEGGKHQPQHF. The CDR3 DNA reads as TGTGCCAGCAGTTTATCGCCCCTATGGGAGGGGGGTAAACATCAGCCCCAGCATTTT.

This rearrangement joins TRBV4-1 to TRBJ2-1; the match to TRBD2 covers 14 bases. Germline V CDR1 and CDR2: MGHRA, YSYEKL. V shed 4 bases and J 9 bases; nucleotides not matched to a gene: 2. The CDR3 is 14 residues long. CDR3 nucleotide sequence: TGCGCCAGCAGCCGGACTAGCGGGAGGTCTGAGCAGTTCTTC. Translated, it gives CASSRTSGRSEQFF.

This clone appeared once. The V and J genes are TRBV27 and TRBJ1-1; tentative D call: TRBD1 (6 bases). V was cut by 6 bases and J by 8 bases, with 16 bases left in between. The germline V gene encodes CDR1 MNHEY and CDR2 SMNVEV (reference sequence). This CDR3 has 13 residues. The CDR3 region is CASRPRGGLEAFF. The CDR3 nucleotides are TGTGCCAGCAGACCACGGGGGGGGCTAGAAGCTTTCTTT.

The sample holds one count of this clone. The chain carries TRBV29-1 and TRBJ1-2; D possibly corresponds to TRBD1 (5 bases). Trimming stripped 5 bases from V and 0 bases from J, with 10 bases between. The CDR3 sequence is 13 residues long. Germline V gives CDR1 SQVTM, CDR2 ANQGSEA. The chain's CDR3 is CSVLGDSNYGYTF. The CDR3 DNA reads as TGCAGCGTTCTTGGGGACTCTAACTATGGCTACACCTTC.

The chain joins TRBV14 to TRBJ1-5; 10 nucleotides match TRBD1. After removal of 5 bases from V and 0 bases from J, the junction contained 10 bases not matched to a gene. The CDR3 runs 18 residues. Germline assignment: CDR1 SGHDN and CDR2 FVKESK. The CDR3 region is CASSTRTGGDLSNQPQHF. CDR3 DNA sequence: TGTGCCAGCAGCACCCGGACAGGGGGGGACCTTAGCAATCAGCCCCAGCATTTT.

This clone was seen a single time. The J gene is TRBJ1-4, the V gene TRBV5-5, with D perhaps matching TRBD1 (5 bases). V was trimmed by 2 bases and J by 7 bases, leaving 12 bases between them. The CDR3 covers 14 residues. Germline CDR1 and CDR2: SGHKS and YYEKEE (reference sequence). The CDR3 nucleotides read TGTGCCAGCAGCTTTAGGGACCCTCGTGAAAAACTGTTTTTT. Its protein is CASSFRDPREKLFF.

V and J are TRBV11-3 and TRBJ2-1; 7 bases agree with TRBD2. The CDR3 has 16 amino acids. The V gene end was trimmed by 1 base and the J gene end by 0 bases; junction bases not matched to a gene: 3. CDR1 and CDR2 (germline): SGHNT, YENEEA. CDR3 protein: CASSLGLAASYNEQFF. The CDR3 DNA follows: TGTGCCAGCAGCTTAGGTCTAGCGGCCTCCTACAATGAGCAGTTCTTC.

The chain couples TRBV10-3 to TRBJ2-2, with 7 positions matching TRBD1. The CDR3 totals 15 residues. The germline V gene encodes CDR1 ENHRY and CDR2 SYGVKD. With 5 bases clipped from V and 2 bases from J, the junction kept 5 bases outside the gene matches. CDR3 DNA sequence: TGTGCCATCAGTTGGGGACAGACTAACACCGGGGAGCTGTTTTTT. It codes for CAISWGQTNTGELFF.

The V gene is TRBV7-8, the J gene TRBJ2-7, with a possible D match to TRBD1 (7 bases). With 6 bases removed from V and 3 bases from J, the gap between germline ends came to 18 bases. This CDR3 is built from 15 residues. CDR1 and CDR2 from the germline V gene are SGHVS and FQNEAQ. The CDR3 nucleotides read TGTGCCAGCAGTCAGGGGGTAGGGGGGAACTACGAGCAGTACTTC. Amino acids: CASSQGVGGNYEQYF.